This is a list of T cell receptor beta chains from one sample in a study of CD8 T cells in ankylosing spondylitis. A single record per CDR3 protein comes from TCRdb applying MiXCR to the 5' RACE reads. The table lists about 36,000 distinct CDR3 sequences, about 10% of them singletons. Sequences were obtained from synovial fluid, either unsorted or a sorted T cell fraction (not recorded which). The receptors here all came from a male donor with ankylosing spondylitis. CDR3s include the opening cysteine and the closing phenylalanine or tryptophan. Fields, in order: J gene, clone size, V gene, D gene, CDR3 protein, CDR3 DNA. D genes are given only for firm matches. Expanded clones get a size class; other rows say once, few or many, or leave the size out.

J: TRBJ2-3; size: NA; V: TRBV7-2; D: NA; CDR3: CASSLDAGTDTQYF; DNA: TGTGCCAGCAGCTTAGATGCTGGCACAGATACGCAGTATTTT
J: TRBJ2-1; size: few; V: TRBV7-8; D: TRBD2; CDR3: CASRGTSGRATAYNEQFF; DNA: TGTGCCAGCAGAGGGACTAGCGGGAGGGCCACGGCCTACAATGAGCAGTTCTTC
J: TRBJ2-2; size: NA; V: TRBV5-1; D: NA; CDR3: CACSITWELFF; DNA: TGCGCCTGCAGTATCACCTGGGAGCTGTTTTTT
J: TRBJ2-7; size: many; V: TRBV7-9; D: NA; CDR3: CASSLGGHEQYF; DNA: TGTGCCAGCAGCTTAGGAGGGCATGAGCAGTACTTC
J: TRBJ1-1; size: NA; V: TRBV29-1; D: TRBD1; CDR3: CSAETGGGEAFF; DNA: TGCAGCGCTGAAACAGGGGGTGGTGAAGCTTTCTTT
J: TRBJ1-6; size: few; V: TRBV3-1; D: TRBD1; CDR3: CASSQQGAHSPLHF; DNA: TGTGCCAGCAGCCAACAGGGGGCGCATTCACCCCTCCACTTT
J: TRBJ2-5; size: few; V: TRBV18; D: TRBD2; CDR3: CASSSFPPTSGAETQYF; DNA: TGTGCCAGCTCATCCTTCCCTCCGACTAGCGGGGCCGAGACCCAGTACTTC
J: TRBJ2-1; size: few; V: TRBV30; D: TRBD2; CDR3: CAWSRDSGVYNEQFF; DNA: TGTGCCTGGAGTAGGGATAGCGGGGTCTACAATGAGCAGTTCTTC
J: TRBJ2-2; size: few; V: TRBV10-3; D: NA; CDR3: CAISAYEDANTGELFF; DNA: TGTGCCATCAGTGCTTATGAGGACGCGAACACCGGGGAGCTGTTTTTT
J: TRBJ2-3; size: many; V: TRBV4-1; D: NA; CDR3: CASSPDRTSTDTQYF; DNA: TGCGCCAGCAGCCCCGACAGGACTAGCACAGATACGCAGTATTTT
J: TRBJ2-5; size: few; V: TRBV5-1; D: TRBD1; CDR3: CASSLMTGPETQYF; DNA: TGCGCCAGCAGCTTGATGACAGGGCCAGAGACCCAGTACTTC
J: TRBJ2-7; size: many; V: TRBV27; D: NA; CDR3: CASSPTIRQSKQYF; DNA: TGTGCCAGCAGTCCCACCATTCGACAGTCGAAGCAGTACTTC
J: TRBJ2-7; size: NA; V: TRBV20-1; D: TRBD2; CDR3: CSASLRERGLAGDEQYF; DNA: TGCAGTGCTTCCCTCCGCGAAAGGGGACTAGCGGGAGACGAGCAGTACTTC
J: TRBJ2-5; size: many; V: TRBV20-1; D: NA; CDR3: CSANQVQETQYF; DNA: TGCAGTGCTAACCAGGTCCAAGAGACCCAGTACTTC
J: TRBJ2-1; size: many; V: TRBV6-1; D: TRBD2; CDR3: CASSMTSGSNEQFF; DNA: TGTGCCAGCAGTATGACTAGCGGGAGCAATGAGCAGTTCTTC
J: TRBJ2-1; size: few; V: TRBV28; D: NA; CDR3: CASSLVLDQGEQFF; DNA: TGTGCCAGCAGTTTAGTCCTCGATCAGGGTGAGCAGTTCTTC
J: TRBJ2-2; size: NA; V: TRBV2; D: NA; CDR3: CASGRGSPGELFF; DNA: TGTGCCAGCGGACGAGGGAGCCCCGGGGAGCTGTTTTTT
J: TRBJ2-7; size: many; V: TRBV5-6; D: NA; CDR3: CASSSGTGTLSYEQYF; DNA: TGTGCCAGCAGCTCGGGGACCGGGACCCTATCCTACGAGCAGTACTTC
J: TRBJ1-2; size: many; V: TRBV9; D: NA; CDR3: CASSPLSGGAFYGYTF; DNA: TGTGCCAGCAGCCCCCTGTCGGGGGGCGCGTTTTATGGCTACACCTTC
J: TRBJ2-2; size: NA; V: TRBV10-2; D: NA; CDR3: CASQGFSGELFF; DNA: TGCGCCAGCCAGGGGTTTTCCGGGGAGCTGTTTTTT
J: TRBJ2-3; size: many; V: TRBV20-1; D: TRBD2; CDR3: CSARVGGRLDTQYF; DNA: TGCAGTGCTAGAGTCGGCGGGAGGTTGGATACGCAGTATTTT
J: TRBJ1-1; size: many; V: TRBV20-1; D: NA; CDR3: CSVGRMNTEAFF; DNA: TGCAGTGTCGGACGGATGAACACTGAAGCTTTCTTT
J: TRBJ2-3; size: NA; V: TRBV4-3; D: TRBD2; CDR3: CASSQVAGGTFTDTQYF; DNA: TGCGCCAGCAGCCAAGTAGCGGGAGGGACTTTCACAGATACGCAGTATTTT
J: TRBJ2-1; size: many; V: TRBV7-2; D: TRBD1; CDR3: CASSLGTGNYNEQFF; DNA: TGTGCCAGCAGCTTAGGGACAGGGAACTACAATGAGCAGTTCTTC
J: TRBJ2-3; size: NA; V: TRBV7-8; D: NA; CDR3: CASSLLMGNTDTQYF; DNA: TGTGCCAGCAGCCTACTAATGGGGAACACAGATACGCAGTATTTT
J: TRBJ2-4; size: NA; V: TRBV11-2; D: NA; CDR3: CASSFSPGKNIQYF; DNA: TGTGCCAGCAGCTTTTCCCCGGGGAAAAACATTCAGTACTTC
J: TRBJ2-3; size: many; V: TRBV10-3; D: TRBD2; CDR3: CAISEPGLAGASTDTQYF; DNA: TGTGCCATCAGTGAACCGGGACTAGCGGGAGCGTCGACAGATACGCAGTATTTT
J: TRBJ2-2; size: few; V: TRBV4-1; D: NA; CDR3: CASSQGFQPNTGELFF; DNA: TGCGCCAGCAGCCAAGGGTTCCAACCGAACACCGGGGAGCTGTTTTTT
J: TRBJ2-4; size: few; V: TRBV7-2; D: NA; CDR3: CASSFAWGSKNIQYF; DNA: TGTGCCAGCAGCTTCGCTTGGGGATCCAAAAACATTCAGTACTTC
J: TRBJ2-7; size: few; V: TRBV30; D: TRBD2; CDR3: CAWSNAGGGYEQYF; DNA: TGTGCCTGGAGCAACGCGGGGGGGGGCTACGAGCAGTACTTC
J: TRBJ2-7; size: many; V: TRBV7-9; D: NA; CDR3: CASSLTDSSYEQYF; DNA: TGTGCCAGCAGCTTGACGGATAGCTCCTACGAGCAGTACTTC
J: TRBJ2-7; size: NA; V: TRBV5-1; D: TRBD2; CDR3: CASSSGTSGRKPSYEQYF; DNA: TGCGCCAGCAGCTCGGGGACTAGCGGGAGGAAACCCTCCTACGAGCAGTACTTC
J: TRBJ2-4; size: NA; V: TRBV2; D: NA; CDR3: CASSESSLLAKNIQYF; DNA: TGTGCCAGCAGTGAATCGTCCCTTCTAGCCAAAAACATTCAGTACTTC
J: TRBJ2-1; size: many; V: TRBV7-6; D: NA; CDR3: CASSLRVSYNEQFF; DNA: TGTGCCAGCAGCTTGAGAGTTTCCTACAATGAGCAGTTCTTC
J: TRBJ2-7; size: many; V: TRBV24-1; D: TRBD1; CDR3: CATSETGTAYEQYF; DNA: TGTGCCACCAGTGAGACCGGGACAGCCTACGAGCAGTACTTC
J: TRBJ2-1; size: few; V: TRBV7-3; D: NA; CDR3: CASSPGYNEQFF; DNA: TGTGCCAGCAGCCCAGGGTACAATGAGCAGTTCTTC
J: TRBJ1-2; size: many; V: TRBV12-3/TRBV12-4; D: NA; CDR3: CASSLAGLLVGYTF; DNA: TGTGCCAGCAGTTTAGCAGGCTTACTGGTCGGCTACACCTTC
J: TRBJ2-5; size: many; V: TRBV5-1; D: NA; CDR3: CASSLWQAQETQYF; DNA: TGCGCCAGCAGCTTGTGGCAGGCTCAAGAGACCCAGTACTTC
J: TRBJ2-7; size: NA; V: TRBV2; D: NA; CDR3: CASLEGERSYEQYF; DNA: TGTGCCAGCCTCGAGGGGGAGCGGTCCTACGAGCAGTACTTC